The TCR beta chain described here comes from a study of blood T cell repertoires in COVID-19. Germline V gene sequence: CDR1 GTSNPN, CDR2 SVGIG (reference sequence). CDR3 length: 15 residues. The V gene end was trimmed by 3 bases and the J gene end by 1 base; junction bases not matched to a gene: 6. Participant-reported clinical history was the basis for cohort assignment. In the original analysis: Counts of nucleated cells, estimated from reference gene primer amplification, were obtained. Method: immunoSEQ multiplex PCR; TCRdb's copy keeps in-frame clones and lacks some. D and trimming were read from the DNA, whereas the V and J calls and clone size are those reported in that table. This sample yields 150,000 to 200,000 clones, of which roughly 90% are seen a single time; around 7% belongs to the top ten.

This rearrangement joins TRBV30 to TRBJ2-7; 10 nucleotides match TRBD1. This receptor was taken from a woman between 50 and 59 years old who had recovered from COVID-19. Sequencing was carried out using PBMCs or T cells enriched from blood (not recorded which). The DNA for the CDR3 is TGTGCCTGGAGGCCGACAGGGGGCGTATCCTACGAGCAGTACTTC. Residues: CAWRPTGGVSYEQYF. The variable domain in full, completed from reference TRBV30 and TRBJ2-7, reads SQTIHQWPATLVQPVGSPLSLECTVEGTSNPNLYWYRQAAGRGLQLLFYSVGIGQISSEVPQNLSASRPQDRQFILSSKKLLLSDSGFYLCAWRPTGGVSYEQYFGPGTRLTVT.